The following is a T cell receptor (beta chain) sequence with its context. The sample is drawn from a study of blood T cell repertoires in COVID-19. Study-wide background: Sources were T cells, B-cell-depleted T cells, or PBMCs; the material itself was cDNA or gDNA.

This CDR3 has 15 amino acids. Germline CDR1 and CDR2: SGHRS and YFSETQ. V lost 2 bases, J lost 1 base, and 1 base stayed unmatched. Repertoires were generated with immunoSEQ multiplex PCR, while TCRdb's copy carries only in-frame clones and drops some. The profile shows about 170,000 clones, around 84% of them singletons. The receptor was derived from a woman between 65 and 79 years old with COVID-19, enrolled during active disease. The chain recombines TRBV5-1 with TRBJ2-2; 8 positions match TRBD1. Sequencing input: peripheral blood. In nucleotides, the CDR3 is TGCGCCAGCAGCTTTGGGACAGGGAACACCGGGGAGCTGTTTTTT. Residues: CASSFGTGNTGELFF.